This paragraph covers one TCR beta chain sequence. This sample is drawn from a study of blood T cell repertoires in COVID-19. Across the whole study: Spain, Italy and the United States supplied samples that represented acute and convalescent COVID-19. The analysed material was cDNA or gDNA that came from T cells, B-cell-depleted T cells, or PBMCs.

The CDR3 has 15 amino acids. The germline gives CDR1 LGHDT, CDR2 YNNKEL (reference sequence). V lost 5 bases and J lost 4; bases outside the gene matches: 7. In the original analysis: Estimated nucleated cell counts came from reference gene primer amplification. Clones were read by immunoSEQ multiplex PCR, and TCRdb kept only the in-frame ones, dropping some. V, J and clone size reflect that table, while D and trimming were determined from the DNA. Found here are some 48,000 clones, around 90% of them singletons; the top ten hold more than 2.5%. V is TRBV3-1 (or the pseudogene TRBV3-2) and J is TRBJ2-2; 7 bases line up with TRBD2. This sequence originates from a man between 50 and 59 years old with active COVID-19. The sample taken for sequencing was peripheral blood. The CDR3 protein is CASSDWTRITGELFF. CDR3 coding DNA: TGTGCCAGCAGCGATTGGACTAGAATCACCGGGGAGCTGTTTTTT.